The sequence of this T cell receptor (beta chain) was determined in a study of T cell responses to AZD1222 COVID-19 vaccine. Whole-study findings and limits: The span of vaccine-associated CD4 TCRs extended across spike, with dominance at 160-218 and 743-854.

Germline V gene data show CDR1 as SNHLY and CDR2 as FYNNEI. Trimming took 6 bases from V and 6 from J; bases not matched to a gene: 10. CDR3 length: 15 amino acids. A word on this clone: Its antigen is not known.

The repertoire was sequenced with immunoSEQ multiplex PCR; TCRdb's copy has only in-frame clones and lacks some. The profile shows roughly 150,000 clones, approximately 90% of them singletons. The chain uses TRBV2 and TRBJ2-5, with 10 bases fitting TRBD1. This clonotype was obtained from an adult in good health. This specimen consisted of peripheral blood, obtained on day 0 of AZD1222 vaccination. CDR3 amino acids: CASRSQTGGLKTQYF. The CDR3 region has the DNA TGTGCCAGCAGATCCCAGACAGGGGGCTTAAAGACCCAGTACTTC.